This T cell receptor (beta chain) appears in the sequencing data of a study of CD4 T cells in relation to SARS-CoV-2 and coronaviruses. About the research overall: No peptide or an HIV-1 Nef peptide pool served as negative control. Study results and limitations: Monoreactive clones expanded significantly more to SARS-CoV-2 than crossreactive clones did.

CDR1 is SGDLS, CDR2 YYNGEE, per germline. V was trimmed by 0 bases and J by 7 bases, leaving 14 bases between them. The CDR3 has 15 amino acids. For this clone: Its antigen is still unknown.

Generated by immunoSEQ multiplex PCR, the TCRdb table keeps only in-frame clones and is missing some. The top ten clones hold about a fifth of a sample with around 24,000 clones, roughly four fifths of them seen once. The unexposed donors gave CD4+ T cells in about 2010-2019, prior to COVID-19. CD4+ T cells were isolated from the cells after less than 13 days of culture. The material sequenced was CD4+ T cells from PBMCs, cultured in vitro. This receptor was taken from a human donor in good health. The chain joins TRBV9 to TRBJ2-1; D may match TRBD1 or TRBD2 (5 bases each). The CDR3 here is CASSVGGLEGNEQFF. The CDR3 DNA is TGTGCCAGCAGCGTAGGGGGGTTGGAAGGGAATGAGCAGTTCTTC.